This record looks at one T cell receptor (beta chain) sequence and its context. This clonotype turned up a few times. Its specific antigen is unknown. No base qualities exist here, and no much larger clone lies one base off it. The data stem from a study of T cells in Graves' hyperthyroidism and ophthalmopathy (dated 2019 in TCRdb). A note on the overall study: Peripheral blood was sampled at the time of initial diagnosis, prior to any treatment. An independent validation cohort of under 20 hyperthyroidism patients and some 15 patients who later progressed to ophthalmopathy tested prospective prediction of ophthalmopathy. After blood sampling, hyperthyroidism patients were treated with methimazole at a starting dose of 30 mg daily, and ophthalmopathy patients were treated with high-dose intravenous methylprednisolone. The paper describes TCR Vbeta CDR3 sequencing of around 140 peripheral blood samples, made up of under 50 ophthalmopathy patients, approximately 73 hyperthyroidism patients and around 17 progressor patients. To identify TCR V-J signatures that set the groups apart, the researchers used a discovery cohort of 100 or so patients, made up of about 44 with Graves' ophthalmopathy and some 60 with stable Graves' hyperthyroidism. The approximately 100 discovery patients were divided at random into training and test sets in a 7:3 ratio. Thyroid tissue and blood T-cell repertoires from about six Graves' hyperthyroidism patients were also compared in the study. General findings and caveats noted by the study authors: In validation, the model predicted progression to ophthalmopathy a median of roughly 6.2 months before onset, with around 70% sensitivity and roughly 73% specificity. Most expanded thyroid clonotypes (frequency above 0.001) were also detected in blood, suggesting blood repertoires may reflect thyroid immune responses. Sample size was not statistically predetermined, and blinding of investigators to group allocation was not performed. A model built on a 13 V-J signature distinguished ophthalmopathy from stable hyperthyroidism, reaching 85% to 90% sensitivity and around 81% specificity in cross-validation and 80%/75% in testing.

Stable Graves' hyperthyroidism was defined as no progression to ophthalmopathy during 18 months of follow-up. Hyperthyroidism patients were aged 18 to 65 years and newly diagnosed, with disease duration of less than 2 months. Patients with uncontrolled infections, other autoimmune diseases, pregnancy or lactation were excluded. Diagnoses were established on the basis of clinical symptoms, serum thyroxine and TRAb, thyroid ultrasound, and orbital computed tomography. Ficoll-Paque density gradient centrifugation was used to isolate PBMCs from approximately 10 ml of fresh peripheral blood. Total RNA was extracted with Trizol reagent, and quality was checked on an Agilent 2100 Bioanalyzer. Trimming at the junction amounts to 4 bases on V and 0 bases on J, and the germline ends lie 11 bases apart. The germline V gene encodes CDR1 MNHNS and CDR2 SASEGT. Measured from the cysteine to the phenylalanine, the CDR3 is 15 residues long. Left in the record is the CDR3 DNA by itself, 45 bases read in frame from the first base.

The TCR beta CDR3 regions were amplified from the RNA transcripts. The TCR CDR3 was subjected to a first round of RT-PCR using the HTBI primer set and the Qiagen OneStep RT-PCR kit. Libraries were constructed in a second round of multiplex PCR, after which size selection and purification were carried out. Paired-end sequencing of the libraries was performed with 100 bp reads on an Illumina HiSeq2000. Turning to the authors' computational methods: SOAPnuke was used to process the raw data, with reads discarded if the reads contained adapters or uncalled bases, had a mean Phred below 15, or lacked an exact constant-primer or identifier match. COPE v1.2.5 was used to merge high-quality paired reads, and clonotypes were defined as unique nucleotide sequences. MiTCR v1.1 was used to align the clonotypes against IMGT TRBV, TRBD and TRBJ reference segments. Only V-J combinations with frequency above 0.0001, covering roughly 99% of repertoires, were analysed. A TCS score was defined as the ratio of F50 (clonal expansion) to E x V (chaos), with BLOSUM62-based TCRdist applied between CDR3 peptides within each V-J. Welch's t-statistics and random forest reduced fewer than 550 V-J features to 13, which were used in a naive Bayes classifier (R e1071). TCRdb took the public reads, trimmed them with fastp at Q25, ran MiXCR for clone calling and kept in-frame beta chains. Each record represents a unique CDR3 protein, reported with the most common genes and DNA among its rows. The V and J calls were determined by TCRdb, not by the authors. The sample table holds approximately 360,000 distinct CDR3 sequences, of which around 25% were seen once. About 70% of the sample is held by the ten biggest clonotypes.

Rearrangement joined TRBV6-1 to TRBJ2-3; possibly the D gene is TRBD2, per 6 matching bases. This clonotype originated in a man over 45 with Graves' hyperthyroidism. Material for sequencing was blood. The DNA sequence is TGTGCCAGCAGTGCTACTAGCCGCAGCACAGATACGCAGTATTTT. This encodes CASSATSRSTDTQYF.